What follows are 29 T cell receptor beta chains derived from one specimen sequenced in a study of blood T cells in healthy people across ages. A second PCR, run for roughly 7 to 11 cycles, used a sample-barcoded 5' primer plus a J-beta primer mix. TCRdb itself ran the 5' RACE reads through MiXCR, one entry per CDR3 protein. The top ten hold around 29% of the sample, which has some 290,000 distinct CDR3 sequences, around 29% seen once. Sequenced input: blood. All receptors derive from a woman in her 70s in good health.

V gene TRBV11-1 combines with J gene TRBJ2-5, with D perhaps matching TRBD1 (6 bases). The germline V and J ends were trimmed by 2 bases and 6 bases, with 22 bases remaining between them. The CDR3 is made up of 17 amino acids. The germline CDR1 and CDR2 sequences are SGHAT and FQDESV (reference sequence). CDR3 protein: CASSLINTNDRLKTQYF. Here the CDR3 DNA reads TGTGCCAGCAGCTTAATCAACACTAACGACAGGTTGAAGACCCAGTACTTC.

This clonotype was seen a few times. V gene TRBV4-1 combines with J gene TRBJ2-7; TRBD1 is a possible D gene (7 bases). The CDR3 sequence is 17 residues long. V was shortened by 0 bases and J by 5 bases, with 20 bases between the two germline ends. Germline loops: CDR1 MGHRA, CDR2 YSYEKL. As DNA, the CDR3 is TGCGCCAGCAGCCAAGATGGAGGGTCGACAGGGAGCCACGAGCAGTACTTC. Its translation is CASSQDGGSTGSHEQYF.

This clonotype has at least ten counts. The chain carries TRBV7-6 and TRBJ2-1, with 9 bases fitting TRBD2. This CDR3 has 14 amino acids. Germline CDR1 is SGHVS and CDR2 is FNYEAQ. Germline trimming cut 5 bases from V and 9 bases from J; bases unmatched to any gene: 8. The CDR3 region is CASSGGLAGLEQFF. For the CDR3, the DNA is TGTGCCAGCAGCGGAGGGCTAGCGGGACTTGAGCAGTTCTTC.

The rearrangement joins TRBV24-1 to TRBJ2-2, with 12 bases fitting TRBD2. V shed 3 bases, J shed 7 bases, and the junction held 11 bases outside the gene matches. CDR1 and CDR2 from the germline V gene are KGHDR and SFDVKD. The CDR3 is 18 amino acids. CDR3 in DNA: TGTGCCACCAGTGATGTTACCGGGACTAGCGGGTACGACGGGGAGCTGTTTTTT. It translates to CATSDVTGTSGYDGELFF.

This clonotype was seen ten or more times. This sequence joins TRBV29-1 and TRBJ1-4, with D uncertain. From germline, CDR1 is SQVTM and CDR2 ANQGSEA. V dropped 6 bases and J dropped 4 bases, with 15 bases sitting between them. The CDR3 is 14 residues long. This CDR3 is CSVRSRRVNEKLFF. CDR3 DNA sequence: TGCAGCGTACGGAGCAGGAGGGTTAATGAAAAACTGTTTTTT. The full variable domain, with the rest looked up from reference TRBV29-1 and TRBJ1-4, is SAVISQKPSRDICQRGTSLTIQCQVDSQVTMMFWYRQQPGQSLTLIATANQGSEATYESGFVIDKFPISRPNLTFSTLTVSNMSPEDSSIYLCSVRSRRVNEKLFFGSGTQLSVL.

The V gene is TRBV29-1, the J gene TRBJ2-6; D possibly corresponds to TRBD1 (5 bases). From germline, CDR1 is SQVTM and CDR2 ANQGSEA. With 5 bases removed from V and 0 bases from J, the gap between germline ends came to 11 bases. This CDR3 is 15 amino acids long. CDR3 sequence reads: CSVYRTLSGANVLTF. The CDR3 DNA is TGCAGCGTTTACAGGACACTCTCTGGGGCCAACGTCCTGACTTTC.

The sample holds many counts of this clonotype. The genes are TRBV6-1 and TRBJ2-7, with D unresolved. There are 13 residues in the CDR3. V lost 2 bases, J lost 6 bases, and 11 bases lay in between. CDR1 is MNHNS, CDR2 SASEGT, per germline. In DNA, the CDR3 is TGTGCCAGCAGTGAATTTATAACCGTCGAGCAGTACTTC. Translated, it gives CASSEFITVEQYF.

The chain is built from TRBV7-7 and TRBJ2-1; perhaps D is TRBD1 or TRBD2 (5 bases each). The last part of the DNA fits TRBJ2-7 better; the J call may be wrong. From germline, CDR1 is SSHAT and CDR2 FNYEAQ (reference sequence). The CDR3 is 16 residues long. The CDR3 loop reads CASSLALTGTTYEQYF. The DNA of the CDR3 is TGTGCCAGCAGCTTAGCGCTAACCGGGACCACCTACGAGCAGTACTTC.

This sequence joins TRBV5-4 and TRBJ2-5; D remains ambiguous. CDR1 and CDR2 from the germline V gene are SGHNT and YYREEE (reference sequence). V lost 0 bases to trimming and J lost 3 bases, with 6 bases between them. The CDR3 extends over 13 amino acids. CDR3 residues: CASSLGSKETQYF. The CDR3 DNA reads as TGTGCCAGCAGCTTGGGAAGTAAAGAGACCCAGTACTTC. The whole variable domain, remainder taken from reference TRBV5-4 and TRBJ2-5, is ETGVTQSPTHLIKTRGQQVTLRCSSQSGHNTVSWYQQALGQGPQFIFQYYREEENGRGNFPPRFSGLQFPNYSSELNVNALELDDSALYLCASSLGSKETQYFGPGTRLLVL.

This clonotype was counted between two and nine times. In DNA form, the CDR3 reads TGTGCCAGCAGCGTAGGAAGTCGGGTATCCGGGGAGCTGTTTTTT. This encodes CASSVGSRVSGELFF. This chain links TRBV9 with TRBJ2-2, with unresolved D. Germline lookup yields CDR1 SGDLS and CDR2 YYNGEE. This CDR3 is built from 15 residues. V lost 0 bases, J lost 6 bases, and 12 bases lay in between.

The J gene is TRBJ2-7, the V gene TRBV20-1; 8 nucleotides match TRBD1. CDR3 size: 15 residues. V shed 0 bases, J shed 3 bases, and the junction held 7 bases outside the gene matches. Germline assignment: CDR1 DFQATT and CDR2 SNEGSKA (reference sequence). The CDR3 reads CSARDVTGDVYEQYF. The CDR3 DNA is TGCAGTGCTAGAGATGTGACAGGGGATGTCTACGAGCAGTACTTC.

This sequence joins TRBV12-3 or TRBV12-4 and TRBJ2-3; TRBD2 agrees at 9 bases. The CDR3 spans 15 residues. The V gene end was trimmed by 1 base and the J gene end by 6 bases; junction bases not matched to a gene: 5. CDR3 bases: TGTGCCAGCAGTTTAGGCGGGAGGGCCGTGGATACGCAGTATTTT. Its protein is CASSLGGRAVDTQYF.

The V call is TRBV7-9, the J call TRBJ2-7; 10 bases agree with TRBD1. The CDR3 is 15 residues long. V gave up 5 bases and J gave up 4 bases; unmatched junction bases: 8. CDR1 and CDR2 (germline): SEHNR, FQNEAQ (reference sequence). CDR3: CASSPGGQGGYEQYF. CDR3 DNA sequence: TGTGCCAGCAGCCCAGGCGGACAGGGGGGATACGAGCAGTACTTC.

The gene calls are TRBV24-1 and TRBJ2-3, with D maybe TRBD1 (6 bases). This CDR3 contains 14 residues. V was clipped by 7 bases and J by 3 bases, with 13 bases between them. Per the germline V gene, CDR1 is KGHDR and CDR2 is SFDVKD. This CDR3 is CATSLGTRTDTQYF. CDR3 nucleotide sequence: TGTGCCACCAGCCTCGGGACAAGGACAGATACGCAGTATTTT.

The V gene is TRBV14, the J gene TRBJ1-2; D gene uncertain. The V end was cut by 1 base, the J end by 3 bases, with 9 bases between. The germline gives CDR1 SGHDN, CDR2 FVKESK. The CDR3 runs 14 residues. The CDR3 spells CASSQAGSYYGYTF. The CDR3 bases are TGTGCCAGCAGCCAAGCTGGCAGTTACTATGGCTACACCTTC.

This clonotype was counted ten times or more. This chain uses TRBV12-5 with TRBJ1-2; no reliable D call. Trimming left V 5 bases short and J 0 bases short, with 4 bases between. The length of the CDR3 is 12 residues. Germline V gene lookup returns CDR1 LGHNT and CDR2 FRNRAP. The CDR3 loop reads CASGATNYGYTF. CDR3 coding DNA: TGTGCTAGTGGTGCGACTAACTATGGCTACACCTTC. Looking up the rest from reference TRBV12-5 and TRBJ1-2 gives the full variable domain: DARVTQTPRHKVTEMGQEVTMRCQPILGHNTVFWYRQTMMQGLELLAYFRNRAPLDDSGMPKDRFSAEMPDATLATLKIQPSEPRDSAVYFCASGATNYGYTFGSGTRLTVV.

The chain joins TRBV6-1 to TRBJ1-2, with 11 bases identical to TRBD1. The CDR3 runs 17 residues. With V trimmed by 2 bases and J by 3 bases, 8 bases remained unmatched. The germline V gene has CDR1 MNHNS and CDR2 SASEGT. DNA for the CDR3: TGTGCCAGCAGTGAAAAAGGGACAGGGGGTATCCACTATGGCTACACCTTC. Amino acid sequence: CASSEKGTGGIHYGYTF.

This clonotype showed up just once. This chain connects TRBV12-3 or TRBV12-4 to TRBJ2-7; 7 nucleotides match TRBD1. This CDR3 region has 15 residues. V gave up 7 bases and J gave up 1 base; unmatched junction bases: 10. CDR3 DNA sequence: TGTGCCAGCACTCCTCTGACAGGGAAATCCTACGAGCAGTACTTC. It encodes CASTPLTGKSYEQYF.

This clonotype came up a few times. The chain joins TRBV28 to TRBJ1-1; a possible D gene is TRBD1 (6 bases). CDR3 length equals 18 residues. The germline V and J ends were trimmed by 9 bases and 2 bases, with 28 bases remaining between them. Looked up from germline, CDR1 is MDHEN and CDR2 is SYDVKM. CDR3 sequence reads: CASSSLRAGARRNTEAFF. The CDR3, as DNA: TGTGCCAGTTCCTCCCTGAGGGCAGGGGCCCGTCGTAACACTGAAGCTTTCTTT. The variable domain in full, completed from reference TRBV28 and TRBJ1-1, reads DVKVTQSSRYLVKRTGEKVFLECVQDMDHENMFWYRQDPGLGLRLIYFSYDVKMKEKGDIPEGYSVSREKKERFSLILESASTNQTSMYLCASSSLRAGARRNTEAFFGQGTRLTVV.

V is TRBV7-2 and J is TRBJ2-1, with unresolved D. V lost 5 bases to trimming and J lost 9 bases, with 8 bases between them. Germline CDR1 and CDR2: SGHTA and FQGNSA. The CDR3 sequence is 11 residues long. The CDR3 protein is CASSPSTEQFF. The CDR3, as DNA: TGTGCCAGCAGCCCCAGCACTGAGCAGTTCTTC. Supplemented by reference TRBV7-2 and TRBJ2-1, the full variable domain reads GAGVSQSPSNKVTEKGKDVELRCDPISGHTALYWYRQSLGQGLEFLIYFQGNSAPDKSGLPSDRFSAERTGGSVSTLTIQRTQQEDSAVYLCASSPSTEQFFGPGTRLTVL.

The gene calls are TRBV5-1 and TRBJ2-5; unclear D gene. CDR3 length equals 14 residues. V lost 0 bases and J 1 base, leaving 7 bases between the germline ends. The germline V gene has CDR1 SGHRS and CDR2 YFSETQ. The CDR3 DNA reads as TGCGCCAGCAGCTTGGCGCCTTCCCAAGAGACCCAGTACTTC. Protein sequence: CASSLAPSQETQYF.

In this sample, this clonotype turned up a few times. The chain recombines TRBV28 with TRBJ2-7; TRBD1 matches at 7 bases. The germline V gene has CDR1 MDHEN and CDR2 SYDVKM. The V gene end was trimmed by 5 bases and the J gene end by 4 bases; junction bases not matched to a gene: 5. The CDR3 loop spans 13 amino acids. CDR3 region: CASSQGVKYEQYF. CDR3 nucleotide sequence: TGTGCCAGCAGTCAGGGGGTTAAGTACGAGCAGTACTTC.

This clonotype was seen a handful of times. This rearrangement joins TRBV20-1 to TRBJ2-1, with 8 bases lining up with TRBD2. Trimming removed 4 bases from V and 9 bases from J; junction bases left unmatched: 17. Germline assignment: CDR1 DFQATT and CDR2 SNEGSKA (reference sequence). This CDR3 is built from 16 residues. The CDR3 DNA follows: TGCAGTGCTACCCCCAGGCTTAGAAGCGGGAGAGGTGAGCAGTTCTTC. This codes for CSATPRLRSGRGEQFF.

This clonotype appeared many times. The J gene is TRBJ2-6, the V gene TRBV7-9; D remains ambiguous. The CDR3 is 14 amino acids. Germline CDR1 reads SEHNR; CDR2 reads FQNEAQ (reference sequence). V gave up 7 bases and J gave up 0 bases, with 7 bases separating them. The CDR3 protein is CASTAGSGANVLTF. The DNA of the CDR3 is TGTGCCAGCACCGCTGGCTCTGGGGCCAACGTCCTGACTTTC.

This clonotype was counted a few times. The V call is TRBV5-1, the J call TRBJ2-5; 7 nucleotides align to TRBD1. CDR1 is SGHRS and CDR2 is YFSETQ in the germline V gene. V trimming: 0 bases; J trimming: 2 bases; junction bases outside the gene matches: 7. The CDR3 has 16 residues. This chain's CDR3 is CASSLENFRGQETQYF. The CDR3 coding sequence is TGCGCCAGCAGCTTGGAGAACTTCAGGGGGCAAGAGACCCAGTACTTC.

The genes are TRBV20-1 and TRBJ1-5; TRBD1 is a possible D gene (6 bases). This CDR3 comprises 13 residues. Per germline, CDR1 DFQATT and CDR2 SNEGSKA (reference sequence). V was cut by 4 bases and J by 6 bases, with 13 bases left in between. The CDR3 nucleotides read TGCAGTGCTAACTGGGGGCCAACTCAGCCCCAGCATTTT. Translating it yields CSANWGPTQPQHF.

In its sample, this clonotype was seen many times. The chain uses TRBV5-1 and TRBJ1-6, with 7 bases identical to TRBD1. V shed 4 bases and J 5 bases; nucleotides not matched to a gene: 9. Germline CDR1 reads SGHRS; CDR2 reads YFSETQ. CDR3 length: 16 residues. The CDR3 spells CASSRGGPENNSPLHF. The CDR3 DNA reads as TGCGCCAGCAGCCGAGGGGGCCCAGAAAATAATTCACCCCTCCACTTT.

This sequence joins TRBV9 and TRBJ1-3; unclear D gene. The germline CDR1 and CDR2 sequences are SGDLS and YYNGEE. CDR3 length: 14 residues. Trimming took 7 bases from V and 2 from J, leaving 13 bases between them. This chain's CDR3 is CASRAAATGNTIYF. The CDR3 DNA follows: TGTGCCAGCCGCGCCGCGGCTACTGGAAACACCATATATTTT. The complete variable domain, with remaining parts taken from reference TRBV9 and TRBJ1-3, reads DSGVTQTPKHLITATGQRVTLRCSPRSGDLSVYWYQQSLDQGLQFLIQYYNGEERAKGNILERFSAQQFPDLHSELNLSSLELGDSALYFCASRAAATGNTIYFGEGSWLTVV.

The V and J genes are TRBV4-1 and TRBJ1-2; TRBD1 agrees at 7 bases. The V segment lost 3 bases and the J segment 6 bases; nucleotides outside the gene matches: 7. Germline lookup yields CDR1 MGHRA and CDR2 YSYEKL. The CDR3 totals 14 residues. DNA of the CDR3: TGCGCCAGCAGCCAGAGGGGGCAGCTTGATGGCTACACCTTC. Translating gives CASSQRGQLDGYTF.